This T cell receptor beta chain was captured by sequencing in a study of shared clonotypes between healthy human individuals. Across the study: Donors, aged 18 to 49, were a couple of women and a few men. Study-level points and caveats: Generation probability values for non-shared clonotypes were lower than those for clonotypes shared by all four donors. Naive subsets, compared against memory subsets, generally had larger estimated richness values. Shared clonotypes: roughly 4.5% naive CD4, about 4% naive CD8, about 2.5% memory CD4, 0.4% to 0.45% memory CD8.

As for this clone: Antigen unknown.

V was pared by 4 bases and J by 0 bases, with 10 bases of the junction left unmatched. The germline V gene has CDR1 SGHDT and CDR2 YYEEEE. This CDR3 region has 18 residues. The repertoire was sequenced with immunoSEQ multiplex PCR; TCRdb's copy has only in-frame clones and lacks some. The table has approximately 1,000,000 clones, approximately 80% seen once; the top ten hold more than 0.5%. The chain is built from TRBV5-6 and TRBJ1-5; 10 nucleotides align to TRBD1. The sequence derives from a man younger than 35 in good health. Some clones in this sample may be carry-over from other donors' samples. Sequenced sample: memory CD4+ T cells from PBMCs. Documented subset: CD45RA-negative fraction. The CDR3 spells CASSPFPGQGNSNQPQHF. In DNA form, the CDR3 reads TGTGCCAGCAGCCCCTTTCCGGGACAGGGGAATAGCAATCAGCCCCAGCATTTT.